This is a list of T cell receptor beta chains from one sample in a study of immune cell composition in non-small cell lung cancer. The protocol was immunoSEQ multiplex PCR, while the TCRdb copy is restricted to in-frame clones and leaves out a portion. The sample consists of 3,000 to 3,500 clones, about 73% of them appearing once. Material for sequencing was non-adjacent lung tissue. Every receptor here comes from a human donor with non-small cell lung cancer. The donor label of this sample is uncertain. The CDR3 runs from the conserved cysteine through the conserved F or W. Fields, in order: J gene, V gene, D gene, clone size, CDR3 protein, CDR3 DNA. A D gene is named only where the DNA matches it firmly. Clone size appears in some rows only: once, few, many, or a class for an expanded clone.

TRBJ1-4	TRBV9	TRBD1	.	CASSPRQGREKLFF	TGTGCCAGCAGCCCACGACAGGGGAGGGAAAAACTGTTTTTT
TRBJ1-4	TRBV7-8	TRBD1	.	CASRYRTGGDEKLFF	TGTGCCAGCAGATACAGGACAGGGGGAGATGAAAAACTGTTTTTT
TRBJ1-5	TRBV6-1	TRBD1	few	CASRWTGDSNQPQHF	TGTGCCAGCAGATGGACAGGGGATAGCAATCAGCCCCAGCATTTT
TRBJ1-2	TRBV5-4	TRBD1	.	CASSFDRVGGYTF	TGTGCCAGCAGCTTCGACAGGGTCGGTGGCTACACCTTC
TRBJ2-1	TRBV7-8	TRBD2	.	CASSLASGRIYNEQFF	TGTGCCAGCAGCTTAGCTAGCGGGAGGATCTACAATGAGCAGTTCTTC
TRBJ2-7	TRBV6-5	TRBD1	.	CASSTTGGLGYEQYF	TGTGCCAGCAGTACCACAGGGGGTCTTGGGTACGAGCAGTACTTC
TRBJ1-2	TRBV5-4	.	.	CASSSDSSAHGYTF	TGTGCCAGCAGCTCCGACAGTAGTGCCCACGGCTACACCTTC
TRBJ2-7	TRBV7-6	TRBD1	.	CASSPGQGYTYEQYF	TGTGCCAGCAGCCCGGGACAGGGTTACACCTACGAGCAGTACTTC
TRBJ2-3	TRBV6-6	.	large	CASSYDSLSPDTQYF	TGTGCCAGCAGTTACGATAGCCTCTCCCCAGATACGCAGTATTTT
TRBJ2-2	TRBV19	TRBD1	.	CASLARGTGQGTGELFF	TGTGCCAGTTTGGCGCGGGGGACAGGGCAGGGGACCGGGGAGCTGTTTTTT
TRBJ2-7	TRBV15	.	few	CATSRDPGSTPAEQYF	TGTGCCACCAGCAGAGATCCAGGGTCCACCCCCGCCGAGCAGTACTTC
TRBJ2-7	TRBV11-2	.	.	CASSPSYEQYF	TGTGCCAGCAGCCCGAGCTACGAGCAGTACTTC
TRBJ1-1	TRBV7-2	.	medium-sized	CASSFDRLNTEAFF	TGTGCCAGCAGCTTTGACAGGCTGAACACTGAAGCTTTCTTT
TRBJ1-5	TRBV2	.	.	CASSRAGSNQPQHF	TGTGCCAGCAGCCGCGCGGGGAGCAATCAGCCCCAGCATTTT
TRBJ2-7	TRBV7-2	.	once	CASSSTTGFYEQYF	TGTGCCAGCAGCTCAACGACAGGCTTCTACGAGCAGTACTTC
TRBJ2-7	TRBV7-9	TRBD2	once	CASSLFLAGDGEQYF	TGTGCCAGCAGCTTATTTCTAGCGGGAGACGGGGAGCAGTACTTC
TRBJ1-2	TRBV18	.	.	CVSSPPAGNGYTF	TGTGTCAGCTCACCACCTGCGGGGAATGGCTACACCTTC
TRBJ1-2	TRBV18	.	.	CASSPNRGANYGYTF	TGTGCCAGCTCACCGAACCGGGGGGCAAACTATGGCTACACCTTC
TRBJ2-1	TRBV19	TRBD1	once	CASSRTGGNEQFF	TGTGCCAGTAGTCGGACAGGGGGCAATGAGCAGTTCTTC
TRBJ1-2	TRBV6-5	TRBD1	.	CASSYTIAGTGADYTF	TGTGCCAGCAGTTACACGATTGCCGGGACAGGAGCGGACTACACCTTC
TRBJ2-1	TRBV28	TRBD2	.	CASSLSRLAVHNEQFF	TGTGCCAGCAGTTTATCCCGACTAGCGGTTCACAATGAGCAGTTCTTC
TRBJ2-5	TRBV6-6	TRBD1	.	CASSYGPSGQGETQYF	TGTGCCAGCAGTTACGGGCCCTCGGGACAGGGCGAGACCCAGTACTTC
TRBJ2-7	TRBV28	TRBD2	few	CASSPAGTTYEQYF	TGTGCCAGCAGCCCGGCAGGGACTACCTACGAGCAGTACTTC
TRBJ2-3	TRBV29-1	TRBD1	.	CSGSGTAEGTQYF	TGCAGCGGCTCCGGGACAGCTGAGGGTACGCAGTATTTT
TRBJ1-1	TRBV7-9	.	once	CASSPLTVGGQDTEAFF	TGTGCCAGCAGCCCCCTGACGGTGGGGGGGCAGGACACTGAAGCTTTCTTT
TRBJ2-3	TRBV5-1	TRBD2	.	CASTYRGGTDTQYF	TGCGCCAGCACCTATCGGGGGGGCACAGATACGCAGTATTTT
TRBJ2-7	TRBV19	.	.	CASSADSGNYEQYF	TGTGCCAGTAGTGCGGACTCCGGTAACTACGAGCAGTACTTC
TRBJ2-3	TRBV9	.	.	CASSVSGFTDTQYF	TGTGCCAGCAGCGTATCGGGATTCACAGATACGCAGTATTTT
TRBJ2-5	TRBV2	TRBD2	.	CASRGGIGETQYF	TGTGCCAGCAGGGGGGGGATAGGCGAGACCCAGTACTTC
TRBJ1-1	TRBV7-9	.	.	CASSSLGGGSAEAFF	TGTGCCAGCAGTTCCTTAGGCGGTGGTTCCGCTGAAGCTTTCTTT
TRBJ1-2	TRBV18	.	.	CASSPPPGVNYGYTF	TGTGCCAGCTCACCACCGCCCGGGGTTAACTATGGCTACACCTTC
TRBJ2-7	TRBV13	TRBD2	few	CASSSKAGVVYEQYF	TGTGCCAGCAGCTCGAAAGCGGGAGTGGTCTACGAGCAGTACTTC
TRBJ1-3	TRBV7-8	.	.	CASSLVNGNTIYF	TGTGCCAGCAGCTTAGTTAATGGAAACACCATATATTTT
TRBJ1-5	TRBV7-2	.	.	CASSQSGGSSQPQHF	TGTGCCAGCAGCCAAAGCGGGGGCTCGAGTCAGCCCCAGCATTTT
TRBJ2-7	TRBV29-1	.	.	CSVVFTENHEQYF	TGCAGCGTTGTGTTCACAGAGAATCACGAGCAGTACTTC
TRBJ2-3	TRBV11-3	TRBD1	once	CASSSRRGQGIADTQYF	TGTGCCAGCAGCTCCCGGCGCGGACAGGGGATAGCAGATACGCAGTATTTT
TRBJ1-5	TRBV19	.	.	CASSIVRGTSNQPQHF	TGTGCCAGTAGTATAGTTAGGGGAACTAGCAATCAGCCCCAGCATTTT
TRBJ1-4	TRBV19	TRBD1	.	CASSPTTGGGGKLFF	TGTGCCAGTAGTCCGACGACAGGGGGCGGGGGAAAACTGTTTTTT
TRBJ1-5	TRBV27	.	.	CASSRLVGNQPQHF	TGTGCCAGCAGTAGACTTGTTGGCAATCAGCCCCAGCATTTT
TRBJ2-7	TRBV4-1	.	few	CASSQDPAGNSYEQYF	TGCGCCAGCAGCCAAGATCCAGCCGGGAATAGCTACGAGCAGTACTTC
TRBJ2-2	TRBV5-4	TRBD1	.	CASSPGQVQTGELFF	TGTGCCAGCAGCCCCGGACAGGTGCAAACCGGGGAGCTGTTTTTT
TRBJ2-2	TRBV6-1	TRBD1	few	CASRGQSFTGELFF	TGTGCCAGCAGGGGACAGTCTTTCACCGGGGAGCTGTTTTTT
TRBJ1-5	TRBV19	.	.	CASTPQGASNQPQHF	TGTGCCAGTACCCCACAAGGGGCAAGCAATCAGCCCCAGCATTTT
TRBJ2-5	TRBV5-6	TRBD2	.	CASSPGLAGWGQETQYF	TGTGCCAGCAGCCCGGGACTAGCGGGTTGGGGCCAAGAGACCCAGTACTTC
TRBJ1-1	TRBV6-5	TRBD1	.	CASSYGRTGGTEAFF	TGTGCCAGCAGTTACGGCCGGACAGGGGGCACTGAAGCTTTCTTT
TRBJ1-1	TRBV19	.	.	CASSKEGIGTEAFF	TGTGCCAGTAGTAAAGAGGGCATCGGCACTGAAGCTTTCTTT